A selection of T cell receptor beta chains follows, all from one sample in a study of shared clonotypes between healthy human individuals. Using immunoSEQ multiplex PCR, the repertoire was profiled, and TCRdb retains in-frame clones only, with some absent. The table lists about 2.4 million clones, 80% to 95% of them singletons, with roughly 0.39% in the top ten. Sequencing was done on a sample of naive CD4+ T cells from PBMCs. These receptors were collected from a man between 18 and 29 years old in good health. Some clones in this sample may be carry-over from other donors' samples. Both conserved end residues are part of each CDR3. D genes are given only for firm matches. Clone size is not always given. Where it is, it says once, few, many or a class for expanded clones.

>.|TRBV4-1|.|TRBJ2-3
TGCGCCAGCAGCCAAGCGTCTATCGAGGACACAGATACGCAGTATTTT
CASSQASIEDTDTQYF
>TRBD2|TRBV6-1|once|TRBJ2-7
TGTGCCAGCAGTGAATACCTAGCGGGAGGTTACGAGCAGTACTTC
CASSEYLAGGYEQYF
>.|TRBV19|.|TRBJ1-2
TGTGCCAGTAGTATTAGCGGCAGACCTAACTATGGCTACACCTTC
CASSISGRPNYGYTF
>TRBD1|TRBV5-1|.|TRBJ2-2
TGCGCCAGCATTCTAGGACAGGGCAACACCGGGGAGCTGTTTTTT
CASILGQGNTGELFF
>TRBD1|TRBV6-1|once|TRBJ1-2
TGTGCCAGCAGTGGGACAGGGCCACCATTCTATGGCTACACCTTC
CASSGTGPPFYGYTF
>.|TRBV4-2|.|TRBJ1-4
TGTGCCAGCAGCCAACGGGGTGGGGCAACTAATGAAAAACTGTTTTTT
CASSQRGGATNEKLFF
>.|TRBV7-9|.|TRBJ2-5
TGTGCCAGCAGCTTTACGCAGGGGTACCAAGAGACCCAGTACTTC
CASSFTQGYQETQYF
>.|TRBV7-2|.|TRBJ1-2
TGTGCCAGCAGTGCGGGGGCGGGCTATGGCTACACCTTC
CASSAGAGYGYTF
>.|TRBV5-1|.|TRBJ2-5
TGCGCCAGCAGCTTGTCCCAGATACAAGAGACCCAGTACTTC
CASSLSQIQETQYF
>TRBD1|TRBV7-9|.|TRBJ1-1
TGTGCCAGCAGCTTAGGGACAGGCCTTCTGAACACTGAAGCTTTCTTT
CASSLGTGLLNTEAFF
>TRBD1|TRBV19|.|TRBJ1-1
TGTGCCAGTGGAAGACAGGGAAGGGACACTGAAGCTTTCTTT
CASGRQGRDTEAFF
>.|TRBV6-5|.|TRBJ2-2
TGTGCCAGCCAACTAGCGAACACCGGGGAGCTGTTTTTT
CASQLANTGELFF
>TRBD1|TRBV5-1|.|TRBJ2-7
TGCGCCAGCAGCTTGGATACCGGGACAGGGGCCGAGCAGTACTTC
CASSLDTGTGAEQYF
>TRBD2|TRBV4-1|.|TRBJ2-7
TGCGCCAGCAGCCGAGGACTAGGGGTATACGAGCAGTACTTC
CASSRGLGVYEQYF
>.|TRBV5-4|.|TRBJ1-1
TGTGCCAGCTCGGGATACAACACTGAAGCTTTCTTT
CASSGYNTEAFF
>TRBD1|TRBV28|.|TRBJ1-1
TGTGCCAGCAGACCGGGACAGGGCAGTTCGGCTGAAGCTTTCTTT
CASRPGQGSSAEAFF
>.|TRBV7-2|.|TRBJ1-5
TGTGCCAGCAGCTTAGTGGGGGGACGGGGCAATCAGCCCCAGCATTTT
CASSLVGGRGNQPQHF
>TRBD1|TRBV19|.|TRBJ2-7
TGTGCCAGTAGTATAGATCGGAACAGGGGCTACGAGCAGTACTTC
CASSIDRNRGYEQYF
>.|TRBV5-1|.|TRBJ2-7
TGCGCCAGCAGCCAAAGGATTAATAGCTACGAGCAGTACTTC
CASSQRINSYEQYF
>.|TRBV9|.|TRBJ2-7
TGTGCCAGCAGCGGGACCGGGACCTTCTCCTACGAGCAGTACTTC
CASSGTGTFSYEQYF
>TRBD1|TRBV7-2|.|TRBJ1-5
TGTGCCAGCAGCTGGGGACAGATTAAGCCCCAGCATTTT
CASSWGQIKPQHF
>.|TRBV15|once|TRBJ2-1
TGTGCCACCAGCAGAGATCCGAGGGTAACTTACAATGAGCAGTTCTTC
CATSRDPRVTYNEQFF
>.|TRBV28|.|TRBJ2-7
TGTGCCGGGGGGACAACTAATTACGAGCAGTACTTC
CAGGTTNYEQYF
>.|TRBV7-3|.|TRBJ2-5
TGTGCCAGCAGCCAGGGTCGGGAGACCCAGTACTTC
CASSQGRETQYF
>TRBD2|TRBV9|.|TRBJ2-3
TGTGCCAGCAGCAGGAAGACCACGGGACTAGCGGGAGTTGGAACAGATACGCAGTATTTT
CASSRKTTGLAGVGTDTQYF
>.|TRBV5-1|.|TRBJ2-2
TGCGCCAGCAGCTTGTCAGGGGTGGCCGGGGAGCTGTTTTTT
CASSLSGVAGELFF
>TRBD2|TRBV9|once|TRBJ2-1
TGTGCCAGCAGCGGGGGGACTAGCGGGCTTTTTAATGAGCAGTTCTTC
CASSGGTSGLFNEQFF
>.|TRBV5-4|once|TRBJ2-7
TGTGCCAGCAGCTTGGCGGGGGTAGGCTACGAGCAGTACTTC
CASSLAGVGYEQYF
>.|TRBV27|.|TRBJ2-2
TGTGCCAGCAGTTTATATCGCGACACCGGGGAGCTGTTTTTT
CASSLYRDTGELFF
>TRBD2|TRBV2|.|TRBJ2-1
TGTGCCAGCCTTCCCCGACTAGCGGGAGGGGAGCAGTTCTTC
CASLPRLAGGEQFF
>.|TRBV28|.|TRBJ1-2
TGTGCCAGCAGTTTGCCAGGGGACTATGGCTACACCTTC
CASSLPGDYGYTF
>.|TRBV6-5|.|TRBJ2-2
TGTGCCAGCAGTTACGGCCCAGGGAGGACCGGGGAGCTGTTTTTT
CASSYGPGRTGELFF
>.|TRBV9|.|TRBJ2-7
TGTGCCAGCAGCGTAGAGGGCAGTCTTGTTTCCGAGCAGTACTTC
CASSVEGSLVSEQYF
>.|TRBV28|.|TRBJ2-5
TGTGCCAGCAGTCCGACCGGACTAACCGCCCGGCTGGAGACCCAGTACTTC
CASSPTGLTARLETQYF
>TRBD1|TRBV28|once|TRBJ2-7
TGTGCCAGCAGTTTCTTAGACAGGGGCTACGAGCAGTACTTC
CASSFLDRGYEQYF
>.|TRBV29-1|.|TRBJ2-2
TGCAGCGTTGAAAGTAGTTCTTCACAGGCCGGGGAGCTGTTTTTT
CSVESSSSQAGELFF
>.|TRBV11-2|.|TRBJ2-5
TGTGCCAGCAGCTTAGGGTATACACTTCACCTGGGGGAGACCCAGTACTTC
CASSLGYTLHLGETQYF
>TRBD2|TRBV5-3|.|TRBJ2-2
TGTGCCAGAAGCTTGGGGTCTAGCGGGATGGGAAGTACCGGGGAGCTGTTTTTT
CARSLGSSGMGSTGELFF
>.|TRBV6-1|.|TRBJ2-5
TGTGCCAGCGCTAAGCGTGCCCACCAAGAGACCCAGTACTTC
CASAKRAHQETQYF
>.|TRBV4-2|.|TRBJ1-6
TGTGCCAGCAGCCCTGGAGGGGCCCGGCTCTCCTATAATTCACCCCTCCACTTT
CASSPGGARLSYNSPLHF
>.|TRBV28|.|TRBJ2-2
TGTGCCAGCAGGGACCAGAACACCGGGGAGCTGTTTTTT
CASRDQNTGELFF
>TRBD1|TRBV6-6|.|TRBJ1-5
TGTGCCAGCAGACCGGTCAGGGGGATGCAGCCCCAGCATTTT
CASRPVRGMQPQHF
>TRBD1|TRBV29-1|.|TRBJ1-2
TGCAGCGTTGGACAGGGGTCCTCCTTTATATATGGCTACACCTTC
CSVGQGSSFIYGYTF
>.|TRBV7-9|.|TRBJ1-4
TGTGCCAGCAGCCTAGGACGGCCTGCAACTAATGAAAAACTGTTTTTT
CASSLGRPATNEKLFF